The next 17 T cell receptor beta chains were all read from a single sample in a study of glioma-infiltrating T cells after dendritic cell vaccination (dated by TCRdb to about 2016). Reading the label with the study, this specimen's time point is: after dendritic cell vaccination, including at tumor progression/relapse. Receptor amplification or capture employed the immunoSEQ multiplex PCR assay. The clones in this table, taken by TCRdb from immuneACCESS, are in-frame only. Not every clone is retained; where verified, under half of the shortfall comes from an unresolved V gene, and the cause of the rest is unknown. This sample lists about 100,000 clones; 80% were detected once. Jointly, the top ten make up under 6.5% of the sample. Sequenced material: blood, taken after dendritic cell vaccination. The source is a human donor with glioblastoma.

The V and J genes are TRBV19 and TRBJ1-5; the match to TRBD1 covers 8 bases. Germline values: CDR1 LNHDA, CDR2 SQIVND (reference sequence). CDR3 size: 15 residues. With 3 bases clipped from V and 6 bases from J, the junction kept 7 bases outside the gene matches. DNA of the CDR3: TGTGCCAGTAGTATCGGGGGAACAGGGGGTCAGCCCCAGCATTTT. Translated, it gives CASSIGGTGGQPQHF.

The rearrangement links TRBV11-2 to TRBJ1-6, with D perhaps TRBD1 (5 bases). Germline CDR1 reads SGHAT; CDR2 reads FQNNGV. This CDR3 region has 13 residues. V dropped 7 bases and J dropped 4 bases, with 8 bases sitting between them. CDR3 coding DNA: TGTGCCAGCACAGGGACTTATAATTCACCCCTCCACTTT. Amino acid sequence: CASTGTYNSPLHF.

This chain uses TRBV9 with TRBJ2-3, with D possibly being TRBD2 (6 bases). In germline, CDR1 is SGDLS, CDR2 YYNGEE. The CDR3 consists of 16 residues. The V end was cut by 4 bases, the J end by 10 bases, with 25 bases between. The CDR3 loop is CASSTGGPNAQRAQYF. Here the CDR3 DNA reads TGTGCCAGCAGCACCGGGGGACCTAATGCACAGAGGGCGCAGTATTTT.

The rearrangement links TRBV5-4 to TRBJ1-2; D uncertain. Germline CDR1 SGHNT, CDR2 YYREEE (reference sequence). The V and J ends lost 4 bases and 6 bases respectively, with 22 bases between them. This CDR3 comprises 16 residues. The CDR3 is CASSRGSLQSLHGYTF. CDR3 nucleotide sequence: TGTGCCAGCAGCCGAGGAAGTTTGCAATCTTTACATGGCTACACCTTC.

In its sample, this clone was seen once. V and J are TRBV18 and TRBJ1-5; 7 nucleotides align to TRBD1. The germline V gene encodes CDR1 KGHSH and CDR2 LQKENI. V shed 6 bases and J 0 bases; nucleotides not matched to a gene: 8. This CDR3 has 16 residues. The CDR3 reads CASSLARGNSNQPQHF. The CDR3 coding sequence is TGTGCCAGCTCCCTGGCCAGGGGGAATAGCAATCAGCCCCAGCATTTT. Looking up the rest from reference TRBV18 and TRBJ1-5 gives the full variable domain: NAGVMQNPRHLVRRRGQEARLRCSPMKGHSHVYWYRQLPEEGLKFMVYLQKENIIDESGMPKERFSAEFPKEGPSILRIQQVVRGDSAAYFCASSLARGNSNQPQHFGDGTRLSIL.

The V and J genes are TRBV7-9 and TRBJ1-2; 7 nucleotides agree with TRBD1. V lost 3 bases to trimming and J lost 6 bases; unmatched junction nucleotides: 7. This CDR3 has 14 amino acids. CDR1 is SEHNR and CDR2 is FQNEAQ in the germline V gene (reference sequence). CDR3 nucleotide sequence: TGTGCCAGCAGCTTGGGGACAGCCTTCAATGGCTACACCTTC. It yields the protein CASSLGTAFNGYTF.

The chain uses TRBV21-1 and TRBJ2-2; the table's D call, TRBD2, was not checked against the DNA. TRBV21-1 constitutes a pseudogene. This CDR3 comprises 17 residues. The CDR3 protein is CASRLKAGGIDTGELFF. The DNA of the CDR3 is TGTGCCAGCAGACTGAAAGCGGGAGGGATAGACACCGGGGAGCTGTTTTTT.

The chain has TRBV4-1 and TRBJ2-3, with unresolved D. Germline assignment: CDR1 MGHRA and CDR2 YSYEKL. V was shortened by 3 bases and J by 0 bases, with 7 bases between the two germline ends. The CDR3 is made up of 14 amino acids. CDR3 DNA: TGCGCCAGCAGCCACAGAGCGAGCACAGATACGCAGTATTTT. Translated: CASSHRASTDTQYF.

CDR3 protein: CAWSRGLAGGQDTQYF. CDR3 nucleotide sequence: TGTGCCTGGAGCCGGGGACTAGCGGGGGGGCAAGATACGCAGTATTTT. The chain has TRBV30 and TRBJ2-3; TRBD2 matches 16 bases. Trimming took 3 bases from V and 5 from J; bases not matched to a gene: 5. The germline V gene has CDR1 GTSNPN and CDR2 SVGIG (reference sequence). CDR3 size: 16 residues.

The chain uses TRBV19 and TRBJ2-7, with unresolved D. This CDR3 is built from 14 residues. The ends were cut back, 2 bases at V and 3 bases at J, with 11 bases in the middle. CDR1 is LNHDA, CDR2 SQIVND, per germline (reference sequence). The DNA of the CDR3 is TGTGCCAGTAGTATACCGGGTCGAGTCTACGAGCAGTACTTC. This sequence encodes CASSIPGRVYEQYF.

The chain links TRBV18 to TRBJ1-2; no firm D call. The CDR3 length is 15 residues. Per germline, CDR1 KGHSH and CDR2 LQKENI. Trimming pared 3 bases from V and 1 base from J, leaving 12 bases between. The CDR3 coding sequence is TGTGCCAGCTCACCCTTGCGGGGTTATAACTATGGCTACACCTTC. This gives the protein CASSPLRGYNYGYTF. Variable domain in full (rest from reference TRBV18 and TRBJ1-2): NAGVMQNPRHLVRRRGQEARLRCSPMKGHSHVYWYRQLPEEGLKFMVYLQKENIIDESGMPKERFSAEFPKEGPSILRIQQVVRGDSAAYFCASSPLRGYNYGYTFGSGTRLTVV.

The rearrangement links TRBV29-1 to TRBJ2-7; TRBD2 is a possible D gene (6 bases). V lost 4 bases to trimming and J lost 0 bases, with 10 bases between them. Germline CDR1 SQVTM, CDR2 ANQGSEA. This CDR3 is built from 13 residues. The CDR3 loop is CSVGGGSSYEQYF. Here the CDR3 DNA reads TGCAGCGTTGGTGGAGGGAGCTCCTACGAGCAGTACTTC.

This chain joins TRBV7-9 and TRBJ2-3; tentative D call: TRBD2 (6 bases). Germline CDR1 SEHNR, CDR2 FQNEAQ (reference sequence). V lost 5 bases to trimming and J lost 6 bases, with 15 bases between them. This CDR3 is 14 amino acids long. This chain's CDR3 is CASSRGGDWDTQYF. The CDR3 nucleotides are TGTGCCAGCAGCCGAGGCGGGGATTGGGATACGCAGTATTTT. Full variable domain (rest looked up from reference TRBV7-9 and TRBJ2-3): DTGVSQNPRHKITKRGQNVTFRCDPISEHNRLYWYRQTLGQGPEFLTYFQNEAQLEKSRLLSDRFSAERPKGSFSTLEIQRTEQGDSAMYLCASSRGGDWDTQYFGPGTRLTVL.

The CDR3 spells CASSIAGGPDQPQHF. CDR3 nucleotide sequence: TGTGCCAGTAGTATCGCAGGAGGTCCCGATCAGCCCCAGCATTTT. The chain is built from TRBV19 and TRBJ1-5, with D unclear. V was pared by 3 bases and J by 5 bases, with 14 bases between. The V gene's germline CDR1 is LNHDA and CDR2 SQIVND (reference sequence). The CDR3 is 15 amino acids.

This chain joins TRBV6-5 and TRBJ2-7; a weak D match, TRBD2 (5 bases). The CDR3 is 15 amino acids. Trimming removed 0 bases at V and 6 bases at J, with 15 bases between. Germline CDR1 reads MNHEY; CDR2 reads SVGAGI. CDR3 bases: TGTGCCAGCAGTTACTCGGCAGGACTTGTCCGCGAGCAGTACTTC. Its translation: CASSYSAGLVREQYF.

The chain joins TRBV4-1 to TRBJ2-3; D gene uncertain. The V end was cut by 4 bases, the J end by 3 bases, with 20 bases between. The germline gives CDR1 MGHRA, CDR2 YSYEKL. This CDR3 is 17 amino acids long. The CDR3 is CASSPRAVAVPTDTQYF. The CDR3 DNA reads as TGCGCCAGCAGCCCCCGCGCTGTAGCCGTTCCGACAGATACGCAGTATTTT.

The V call is TRBV28, the J call TRBJ1-1; a possible D gene is TRBD1 (5 bases). Trimming cost V 6 bases and J 0 bases, with 14 bases left between them. Germline lookup yields CDR1 MDHEN and CDR2 SYDVKM. The CDR3 runs to 15 residues. This CDR3 reads CASSPQGYMNTEAFF. The DNA for the CDR3 is TGTGCCAGCAGCCCTCAGGGCTACATGAACACTGAAGCTTTCTTT.